Below, 14 T cell receptor beta chains from the same sample are listed, as sequenced in a study of cytomegalovirus exposure and HLA in healthy donors. The study ran its PCR with 60 Vbeta and 13 Jbeta primers. Clones were read by immunoSEQ multiplex PCR, and TCRdb kept only the in-frame ones, dropping some. In the table there are about 170,000 clones, roughly 75% of which are singletons. The material sequenced was PBMCs. The source is a woman aged 45-65 years in good health and CMV-seropositive.

The chain joins TRBV6-6 to TRBJ1-1; 8 positions agree with TRBD1. Germline CDR1 MNHNY, CDR2 SVGAGI (reference sequence). This CDR3 is built from 13 residues. Germline trimming cut 5 bases from V and 5 bases from J; bases unmatched to any gene: 4. The CDR3 region is CASSDRGRTEAFF. CDR3 bases: TGTGCCAGCAGTGACAGGGGAAGGACTGAAGCTTTCTTT.

The chain combines TRBV19 with TRBJ1-1; no clear D gene. This CDR3 has 13 amino acids. V lost 6 bases, J lost 4 bases, and 12 bases lay in between. CDR1 is LNHDA, CDR2 SQIVND, per germline (reference sequence). The CDR3 nucleotides are TGTGCCAGTAGATTCTCAGGTACCACTGAAGCTTTCTTT. Its translation: CASRFSGTTEAFF.

This clone was observed a handful of times. A junction boundary mismatches the germline segment, possibly from a read error. The gene calls are TRBV7-9 and TRBJ2-7; 9 nucleotides match TRBD1. Germline V lookup: CDR1 SEHNR, CDR2 FQNEAQ (reference sequence). The CDR3 extends over 14 amino acids. The CDR3 region is CSSSHGQGTYEQYF. In nucleotides, the CDR3 is TGTTCCAGCAGCCATGGACAGGGGACCTACGAGCAGTACTTC.

This clone was seen more than once but under ten times. The chain uses TRBV13 and TRBJ2-1; weak D call: TRBD2 (6 bases). V dropped 5 bases and J dropped 6 bases, with 14 bases sitting between them. The CDR3 has 14 amino acids. The germline V gene encodes CDR1 PRHDT and CDR2 FYEKMQ (reference sequence). CDR3 coding DNA: TGTGCCAGCAGCCCCCCCACTAGCCCCAATGAGCAGTTCTTC. Its translation is CASSPPTSPNEQFF. The complete variable domain, with remaining parts taken from reference TRBV13 and TRBJ2-1, reads AAGVIQSPRHLIKEKRETATLKCYPIPRHDTVYWYQQGPGQDPQFLISFYEKMQSDKGSIPDRFSAQQFSDYHSELNMSSLELGDSALYFCASSPPTSPNEQFFGPGTRLTVL.

A few counts support this clone. The chain uses TRBV29-1 and TRBJ2-3; D possibly corresponds to TRBD1 (5 bases). Trimming stripped 6 bases from V and 0 bases from J, with 10 bases between. Germline CDR1 and CDR2: SQVTM and ANQGSEA. This CDR3 comprises 13 residues. The CDR3 spells CSVRRESTDTQYF. The CDR3 region has the DNA TGCAGCGTCCGCAGGGAAAGCACAGATACGCAGTATTTT.

The chain combines TRBV27 with TRBJ2-5, with TRBD2 as a possible D gene (5 bases). The DNA matches TRBJ2-7 better at its end, which makes the J call doubtful. The CDR3 covers 14 residues. In germline, CDR1 is MNHEY, CDR2 SMNVEV (reference sequence). The CDR3 protein is CASSSRTADYEQYF. CDR3 DNA: TGTGCCAGCAGTTCGCGCACAGCGGACTACGAGCAGTACTTC.

The chain recombines TRBV27 with TRBJ2-1, with 13 bases aligning to TRBD2. V shed 6 bases, J shed 7 bases, and the junction held 6 bases outside the gene matches. This CDR3 comprises 15 residues. The germline V gene encodes CDR1 MNHEY and CDR2 SMNVEV (reference sequence). CDR3 amino acids: CASRAGTSGKNEQFF. The CDR3 nucleotides read TGTGCCAGCAGAGCCGGGACTAGCGGGAAGAATGAGCAGTTCTTC.

This clone was detected a few times. In DNA, the CDR3 is TGTGCCAGCAGCTTGGTTAGCGCAACTAATGAAAAACTGTTTTTT. Translated, it gives CASSLVSATNEKLFF. The chain couples TRBV5-6 to TRBJ1-4; D call uncertain. This CDR3 contains 15 residues. Germline V lookup: CDR1 SGHDT, CDR2 YYEEEE. The V end lost 0 bases, the J end lost 0 bases, and 6 bases lay between the germline ends.

The chain has TRBV7-8 and TRBJ2-2; D ambiguous. CDR1 SGHVS and CDR2 FQNEAQ come from the germline V gene. This CDR3 comprises 18 residues. V was trimmed by 4 bases and J by 0 bases, leaving 18 bases between them. The CDR3 DNA is TGTGCCAGCAGCTATTTTCCCCCGGTCAGGACGAACACCGGGGAGCTGTTTTTT. This encodes CASSYFPPVRTNTGELFF.

The gene calls are TRBV19 and TRBJ2-5; 11 bases align to TRBD1. Judging by the DNA end, TRBJ2-7 fits better; the J call may be wrong. The CDR3 is made up of 14 amino acids. The V gene's germline CDR1 is LNHDA and CDR2 SQIVND (reference sequence). The CDR3, as DNA: TGTGCCAGTGCGGGACAGGGGGGCTCCTACGAGCAGTACTTC. Translation gives CASAGQGGSYEQYF.

V and J are TRBV11-2 and TRBJ1-2, with 9 bases fitting TRBD1. Trimming cost V 1 base and J 1 base; bases outside gene matches: 7. There are 17 residues in the CDR3. From germline, CDR1 is SGHAT and CDR2 FQNNGV. The CDR3: CASSLADGQGNNYGYTF. The CDR3 region has the DNA TGTGCCAGCAGCTTAGCGGATGGACAGGGGAATAACTATGGCTACACCTTC.

This rearrangement joins TRBV18 to TRBJ2-7; possibly TRBD1 for D (6 bases). This CDR3 is 11 amino acids long. Germline V gene lookup returns CDR1 KGHSH and CDR2 LQKENI. The V gene lost 3 bases and the J gene lost 10 bases, with 10 bases spanning the gap. This CDR3 reads CASSPAGEQYF. The CDR3 bases are TGTGCCAGCTCACCGGCAGGGGAACAGTACTTC.

The chain is built from TRBV5-4 and TRBJ1-1; 7 nucleotides agree with TRBD1. V trimming: 4 bases; J trimming: 0 bases; junction bases outside the gene matches: 6. CDR3 length: 15 residues. CDR1 and CDR2 (germline): SGHNT, YYREEE (reference sequence). The CDR3 DNA reads as TGTGCCAGCAGCATTCCTACAGGGGTGAACACTGAAGCTTTCTTT. This sequence encodes CASSIPTGVNTEAFF.

The chain links TRBV7-2 to TRBJ1-2, with 8 bases matching TRBD1. Losses at the gene ends were 3 bases for V and 6 bases for J; bases not matched to a gene: 12. Germline V gene lookup returns CDR1 SGHTA and CDR2 FQGNSA. The CDR3 length is 16 residues. The CDR3 loop reads CASSFRTGITQDGYTF. The CDR3 coding sequence is TGTGCCAGCAGCTTTCGGACAGGGATTACTCAGGATGGCTACACCTTC.